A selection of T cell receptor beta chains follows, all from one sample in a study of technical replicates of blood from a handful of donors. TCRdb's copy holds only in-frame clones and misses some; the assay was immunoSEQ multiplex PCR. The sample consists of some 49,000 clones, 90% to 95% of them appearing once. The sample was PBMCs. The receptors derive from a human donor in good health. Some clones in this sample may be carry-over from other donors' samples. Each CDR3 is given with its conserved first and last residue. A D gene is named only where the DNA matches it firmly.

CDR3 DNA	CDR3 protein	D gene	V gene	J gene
TGCGCCAGCAGCCAATTTGGACAGATAGCGCGCGGGGAGCTGTTTTTT	CASSQFGQIARGELFF	-	TRBV4-3	TRBJ2-2
TGTGCCACCAGCAGAGATCTCGGGCGGGAGAGGTTCGACGAGCAGTACTTC	CATSRDLGRERFDEQYF	TRBD2	TRBV15	TRBJ2-7
TGTGCCAGCAGACGTGAGGGAAGCGACGGGGAGCTGTTTTTT	CASRREGSDGELFF	-	TRBV4-2	TRBJ2-2
TGCAGCGTGGGGATGCAGGGTAAATCCGGGGAGCTGTTTTTT	CSVGMQGKSGELFF	-	TRBV29-1	TRBJ2-2
TGTGCCAGCAGCCACGACAGGACAGGGGTCTATGGCTACACCTTC	CASSHDRTGVYGYTF	TRBD1	TRBV7-2	TRBJ1-2
TGTGCCTGGAGTGTAGGGGACACTGAAGCTTTCTTT	CAWSVGDTEAFF	-	TRBV30	TRBJ1-1
TGCGCCAGCAGCCACCGACTAGCGGGAGAAATTTGGGAGACCCAGTACTTC	CASSHRLAGEIWETQYF	TRBD2	TRBV4-1	TRBJ2-5
TGTGCCAGCAGCTTAGCGACAGGGGCTAATGAAAAACTGTTTTTT	CASSLATGANEKLFF	TRBD1	TRBV7-9	TRBJ1-4
TGCGCCAGCAGCCAAGAGATGGCGAGGTACTCTGGAAACACCATATATTTT	CASSQEMARYSGNTIYF	-	TRBV4-3	TRBJ1-3
TGTGCCAGCAGAAATGGGGGGGAGTCTCAGCCCCAGCATTTT	CASRNGGESQPQHF	-	TRBV27	TRBJ1-5
TGTGCCAGCAGTGGGGCCCTACAGACCCAGTACTTC	CASSGALQTQYF	-	TRBV2	TRBJ2-5
TGTGCCAGCAGTTACTCCACGATTAGCGAAAAACTGTTTTTT	CASSYSTISEKLFF	-	TRBV6-5	TRBJ1-4
TGCAGTGCTAGAGGAACGAGTACGCAGTATTTT	CSARGTSTQYF	-	TRBV20-1	TRBJ2-3
TGTGCCAGCACCCTGGGGGCAGCGAACACTGAAGCTTTCTTT	CASTLGAANTEAFF	-	TRBV7-9	TRBJ1-1
TGCAGCGTAGATACAGGGAGACGTGGCTACACCTTC	CSVDTGRRGYTF	-	TRBV29-1	TRBJ1-2